Included here is one TCR beta chain sequence, with context. The source of the sample is a study of T cell changes during pregnancy in multiple sclerosis. The method was immunoSEQ multiplex PCR; TCRdb's version includes in-frame clones alone and lacks a portion of them. Among over 55,000 clones listed, about 87% were seen once. Sequencing was performed on peripheral blood from another person, used as feeder cells. The clonotype originates from a human donor whose cells served as feeder cells for cultures in a pregnancy study.

In nucleotides, the CDR3 is TGTGCCAGCAGTTACTCCTCGAACAATGAGCAGTTCTTC. It is translated as CASSYSSNNEQFF. The chain carries TRBV6-6 and TRBJ2-1; no reliable D call. The CDR3 runs to 13 residues. Deletions cut 0 bases from V and 5 bases from J, with 5 bases between. Germline loops: CDR1 MNHNY, CDR2 SVGAGI (reference sequence).